The 18 T cell receptor beta chains in this list originate from one sample, sequenced in a study of CD8+ T cells in alopecia areata. Extraction of RNA preceded its reverse transcription into cDNA, which served as the sequencing template. TCRdb keeps only in-frame clones here, not all; method: immunoSEQ multiplex PCR. This sample has 200,000 to 250,000 clones; approximately 57% occur once, and the top ten carry 1.6%. Treatment in this sample: oral pan-JAK inhibitor, 5-10 mg twice daily. The specimen comprised CD4+ T cells sorted from blood, sampled at week 4, from a patient treated with tofacitinib. Receptor source: a human donor with alopecia areata.

At least ten counts were recorded for this clone. V is TRBV5-1 and J is TRBJ1-2; D uncertain. Germline loops: CDR1 SGHRS, CDR2 YFSETQ. The V and J ends lost 5 bases and 3 bases respectively, with 14 bases between them. The CDR3 length is 14 residues. The CDR3 reads CASRERVTDYGYTF. As DNA, the CDR3 is TGCGCCAGCAGGGAGAGGGTTACGGACTATGGCTACACCTTC.

The chain recombines TRBV29-1 with TRBJ2-3; the D call may be TRBD1 or TRBD2 (6 bases each). From germline, CDR1 is SQVTM and CDR2 ANQGSEA. This CDR3 has 10 residues. CDR3 nucleotide sequence: TGCAGTGTAAGGGGGGCTACGCAGTATTTT. It specifies CSVRGATQYF.

V gene TRBV30 combines with J gene TRBJ2-2, with D unresolved. The CDR3 has 13 residues. Trimming removed 3 bases from V and 5 bases from J, with 10 bases in between. Germline assignment: CDR1 GTSNPN and CDR2 SVGIG (reference sequence). The CDR3 is CAWSLFGTGELFF. CDR3 in DNA: TGTGCCTGGAGCCTTTTCGGGACCGGGGAGCTGTTTTTT.

The chain carries TRBV5-4 and TRBJ2-6; D gene unclear. This CDR3 has 17 residues. Trimming pared 3 bases from V and 0 bases from J, leaving 13 bases between. The V gene's germline CDR1 is SGHNT and CDR2 YYREEE (reference sequence). The CDR3 sequence: CASSSEQLISGANVLTF. CDR3 nucleotides: TGTGCCAGCAGCTCGGAACAGCTGATCTCTGGGGCCAACGTCCTGACTTTC. The variable domain in full, with the rest retrieved from reference TRBV5-4 and TRBJ2-6, is ETGVTQSPTHLIKTRGQQVTLRCSSQSGHNTVSWYQQALGQGPQFIFQYYREEENGRGNFPPRFSGLQFPNYSSELNVNALELDDSALYLCASSSEQLISGANVLTFGAGSRLTVL.

J is TRBJ1-1 and V is TRBV5-1; 9 bases line up with TRBD1. V shed 0 bases and J 1 base; nucleotides not matched to a gene: 13. Germline CDR1 is SGHRS and CDR2 is YFSETQ. CDR3 length equals 19 residues. The CDR3 DNA reads as TGCGCCAGCAGCTTGGAGGTCTCAGCGACAGGGGGAAGGAACACTGAAGCTTTCTTT. Its translation is CASSLEVSATGGRNTEAFF.

The chain is built from TRBV29-1 and TRBJ2-7; no clear D gene. Trimming took 7 bases from V and 2 from J, leaving 18 bases between them. Germline V gives CDR1 SQVTM, CDR2 ANQGSEA. This CDR3 is 14 amino acids long. The CDR3 loop reads CSAKRLGSAYEQYF. The CDR3, as DNA: TGCAGCGCCAAGAGGTTGGGGTCGGCCTACGAGCAGTACTTC.

This clone came up once. The junction differs from germline at one of its ends, possibly a read error. The V gene is TRBV29-1, the J gene TRBJ1-2; D is possibly TRBD1 (6 bases). The CDR3 has 8 residues. Germline V gene lookup returns CDR1 SQVTM and CDR2 ANQGSEA. The CDR3 loop reads CSAGDPQF. The DNA for the CDR3 is TGCAGCGCAGGGGACCCCCAGTTC.

The gene calls are TRBV7-2 and TRBJ2-7; D is uncertain. V was pared by 5 bases and J by 2 bases, with 13 bases between. The CDR3 is made up of 14 amino acids. Germline assignment: CDR1 SGHTA and CDR2 FQGNSA. The CDR3 DNA reads as TGTGCCAGCAGCCCCCCAGCAGTCCCCTACGAGCAGTACTTC. This codes for CASSPPAVPYEQYF.

V is TRBV5-1 and J is TRBJ2-7, with TRBD2 identical over 11 bases. CDR3 length equals 17 residues. Germline lookup yields CDR1 SGHRS and CDR2 YFSETQ. V was pared by 2 bases and J by 7 bases, with 14 bases of the junction left unmatched. CDR3 region: CASSFTSPVGTSGEQYF. In DNA form, the CDR3 reads TGCGCCAGCAGCTTTACTTCCCCAGTCGGGACTAGCGGAGAGCAGTACTTC.

The rearrangement joins TRBV30 to TRBJ2-7; tentatively, D is TRBD1 or TRBD2 (5 bases each). CDR1 GTSNPN and CDR2 SVGIG come from the germline V gene (reference sequence). CDR3 length equals 12 residues. Trimming removed 4 bases at V and 5 bases at J, with 12 bases between. CDR3 nucleotides: TGTGCCTGGAACCGGGGACGCCACGAGCAGTACTTC. This codes for CAWNRGRHEQYF. Looking up the rest from reference TRBV30 and TRBJ2-7 gives the full variable domain: SQTIHQWPATLVQPVGSPLSLECTVEGTSNPNLYWYRQAAGRGLQLLFYSVGIGQISSEVPQNLSASRPQDRQFILSSKKLLLSDSGFYLCAWNRGRHEQYFGPGTRLTVT.

The rearrangement uses TRBV5-1 and TRBJ1-2, with TRBD1 matching 10 bases. The V segment lost 6 bases and the J segment 3 bases; nucleotides outside the gene matches: 5. The CDR3 runs to 14 residues. From germline, CDR1 is SGHRS and CDR2 YFSETQ. The CDR3 region has the DNA TGCGCCAGCAACAACGGACAGGGGGACTATGGCTACACCTTC. It encodes CASNNGQGDYGYTF.

This clone was detected only a few times. Other DNA sequences of this sample code for an identical CDR3. This rearrangement joins TRBV5-1 to TRBJ2-5; D ambiguous. The CDR3 sequence is 12 residues long. The V end was cut by 0 bases, the J end by 5 bases, with 5 bases between. CDR1 and CDR2 from the germline V gene are SGHRS and YFSETQ. The CDR3 reads CASSLVGETQYF. As DNA, the CDR3 is TGCGCCAGCAGCTTGGTTGGGGAGACCCAGTACTTC.

This clone was found once. The genes are TRBV5-7 and TRBJ1-1; D is perhaps TRBD1 (6 bases). TRBV5-7 qualifies as an ORF whose function is uncertain. The CDR3 is 16 residues long. Between the trimmed V and J ends, which lost 0 bases and 4 bases, there was a span of 16 bases. As DNA, the CDR3 is TGTGCCAGCAGCTTGGACCCGGGACACACAAGCACTGAAGCTTTCTTT. Protein product: CASSLDPGHTSTEAFF.

This chain joins TRBV11-3 and TRBJ1-6; tentatively, D is TRBD1 (5 bases). Germline V gene data show CDR1 as SGHNT and CDR2 as YENEEA. There are 12 residues in the CDR3. V was trimmed by 4 bases and J by 9 bases, leaving 7 bases between them. The CDR3 loop is CASSSRGSPLHF. For the CDR3, the DNA is TGTGCCAGCAGCTCAAGGGGTTCACCCCTCCACTTT.

This clone appeared a few times. This chain uses TRBV2 with TRBJ1-3; 10 nucleotides align to TRBD1. The CDR3 runs to 15 residues. CDR1 and CDR2 from the germline V gene are SNHLY and FYNNEI. V dropped 6 bases and J dropped 2; count of bases not matched to a gene: 4. CDR3 sequence: CASSRGTGAGNTIYF. The CDR3 nucleotides are TGTGCCAGCAGCCGCGGGACAGGGGCTGGAAACACCATATATTTT. Full variable domain (remainder filled in from reference TRBV2 and TRBJ1-3): EPEVTQTPSHQVTQMGQEVILRCVPISNHLYFYWYRQILGQKVEFLVSFYNNEISEKSEIFDDQFSVERPDGSNFTLKIRSTKLEDSAMYFCASSRGTGAGNTIYFGEGSWLTVV.

This chain uses TRBV29-1 with TRBJ1-5; no reliable D call. The CDR3 spans 14 residues. Trimming left V 7 bases short and J 2 bases short, with 15 bases between. Germline CDR1 SQVTM, CDR2 ANQGSEA. CDR3 sequence (DNA): TGCAGCGCCGTGAGCGGTGTCGGCAATCAGCCCCAGCATTTT. It encodes CSAVSGVGNQPQHF.

The chain has TRBV27 and TRBJ2-3, with 7 bases fitting TRBD1. The CDR3 spans 15 residues. Trimming removed 5 bases from V and 3 bases from J; junction bases left unmatched: 8. Germline-derived CDR1 and CDR2 are MNHEY and SMNVEV (reference sequence). In DNA form, the CDR3 reads TGTGCCAGCAGTGCCCGACAGGGTTGGACAGATACGCAGTATTTT. Its protein is CASSARQGWTDTQYF.

V and J are TRBV7-9 and TRBJ1-1; no clear D. Trimming stripped 2 bases from V and 0 bases from J, with 7 bases between. Germline lookup yields CDR1 SEHNR and CDR2 FQNEAQ (reference sequence). This CDR3 region has 14 residues. This chain's CDR3 is CASSLKQMNTEAFF. In DNA form, the CDR3 reads TGTGCCAGCAGCTTAAAGCAGATGAACACTGAAGCTTTCTTT. The full variable domain, in which reference TRBV7-9 and TRBJ1-1 provide the parts outside the CDR3, is DTGVSQNPRHKITKRGQNVTFRCDPISEHNRLYWYRQTLGQGPEFLTYFQNEAQLEKSRLLSDRFSAERPKGSFSTLEIQRTEQGDSAMYLCASSLKQMNTEAFFGQGTRLTVV.